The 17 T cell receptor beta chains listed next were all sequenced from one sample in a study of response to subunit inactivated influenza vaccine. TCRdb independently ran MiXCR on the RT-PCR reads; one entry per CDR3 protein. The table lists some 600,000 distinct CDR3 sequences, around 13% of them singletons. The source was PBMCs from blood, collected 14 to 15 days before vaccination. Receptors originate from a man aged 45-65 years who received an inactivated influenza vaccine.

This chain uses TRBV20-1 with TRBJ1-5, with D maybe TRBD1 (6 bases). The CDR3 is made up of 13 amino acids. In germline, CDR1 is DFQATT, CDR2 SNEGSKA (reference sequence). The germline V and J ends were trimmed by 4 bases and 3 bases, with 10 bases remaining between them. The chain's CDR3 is CSAITGTNQPQHF. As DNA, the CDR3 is TGCAGTGCTATTACAGGGACCAATCAGCCCCAGCATTTT.

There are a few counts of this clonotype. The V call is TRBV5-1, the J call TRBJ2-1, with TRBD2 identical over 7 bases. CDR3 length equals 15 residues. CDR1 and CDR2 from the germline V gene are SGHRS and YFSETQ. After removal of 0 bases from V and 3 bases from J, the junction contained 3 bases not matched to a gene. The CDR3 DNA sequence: TGCGCCAGCAGCTTGGCCAGCGGGAACTACAATGAGCAGTTCTTC. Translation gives CASSLASGNYNEQFF.

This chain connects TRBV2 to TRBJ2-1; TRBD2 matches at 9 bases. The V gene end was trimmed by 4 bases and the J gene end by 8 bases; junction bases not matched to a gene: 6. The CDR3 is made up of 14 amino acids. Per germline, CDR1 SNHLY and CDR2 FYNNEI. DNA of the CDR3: TGTGCCAGCAGTGGTGGTAGCGGGAGAGATGAGCAGTTCTTC. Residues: CASSGGSGRDEQFF.

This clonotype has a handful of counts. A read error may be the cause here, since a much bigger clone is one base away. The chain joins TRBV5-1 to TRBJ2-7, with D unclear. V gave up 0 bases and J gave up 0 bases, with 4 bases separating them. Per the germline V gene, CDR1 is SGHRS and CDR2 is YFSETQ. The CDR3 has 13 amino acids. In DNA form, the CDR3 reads TGCGCCAGCAGCTTGGACGCCTCCTACGAGCAGTACTTC. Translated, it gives CASSLDASYEQYF.

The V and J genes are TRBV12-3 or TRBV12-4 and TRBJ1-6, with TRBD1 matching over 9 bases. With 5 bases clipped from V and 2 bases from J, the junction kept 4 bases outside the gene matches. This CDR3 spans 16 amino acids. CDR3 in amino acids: CASSRTGAPYNSPLHF. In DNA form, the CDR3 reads TGTGCCAGCAGTCGGACAGGGGCCCCCTATAATTCACCCCTCCACTTT.

The CDR3 DNA reads TGTGCCAGCTCAAAGCTCCAGGGGAGCGGGAGCGTCACCGGGGAGCTGTTTTTT. Protein sequence: CASSKLQGSGSVTGELFF. V and J are TRBV18 and TRBJ2-2, with TRBD2 matching over 8 bases. Trimming at V came to 5 bases and at J to 4 bases, leaving 15 bases not matched to a gene. The germline CDR1 and CDR2 sequences are KGHSH and LQKENI. The CDR3 has 18 amino acids.

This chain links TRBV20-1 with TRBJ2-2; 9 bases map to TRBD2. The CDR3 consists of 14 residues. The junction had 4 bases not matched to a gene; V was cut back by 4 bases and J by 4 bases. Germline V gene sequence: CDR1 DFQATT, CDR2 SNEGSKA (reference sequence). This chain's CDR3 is CSATREGGTGELFF. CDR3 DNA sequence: TGCAGTGCTACGCGGGAGGGGGGCACCGGGGAGCTGTTTTTT.

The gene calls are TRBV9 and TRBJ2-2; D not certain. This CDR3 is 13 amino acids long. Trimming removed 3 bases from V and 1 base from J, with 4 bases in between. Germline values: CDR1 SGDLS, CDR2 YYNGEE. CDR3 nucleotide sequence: TGTGCCAGCAGCGCAGAGAACACCGGGGAGCTGTTTTTT. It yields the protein CASSAENTGELFF.

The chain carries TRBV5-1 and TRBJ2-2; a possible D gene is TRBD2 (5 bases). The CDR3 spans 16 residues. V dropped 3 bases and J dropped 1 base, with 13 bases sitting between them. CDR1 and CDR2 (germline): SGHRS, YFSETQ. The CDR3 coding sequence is TGCGCCAGCAGCTCGGACTTCGGGATGAACACCGGGGAGCTGTTTTTT. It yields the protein CASSSDFGMNTGELFF.

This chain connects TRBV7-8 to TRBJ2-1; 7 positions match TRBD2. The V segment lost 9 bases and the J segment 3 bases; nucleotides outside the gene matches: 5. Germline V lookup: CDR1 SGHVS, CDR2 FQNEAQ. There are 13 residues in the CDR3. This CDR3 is CASGAGVYNEQFF. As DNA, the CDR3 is TGTGCCAGTGGGGCGGGAGTCTACAATGAGCAGTTCTTC.

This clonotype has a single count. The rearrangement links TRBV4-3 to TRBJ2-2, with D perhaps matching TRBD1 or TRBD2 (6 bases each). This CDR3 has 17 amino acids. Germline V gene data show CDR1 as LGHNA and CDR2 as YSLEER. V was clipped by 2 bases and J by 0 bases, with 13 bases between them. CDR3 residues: CASSQFFGGSNTGELFF. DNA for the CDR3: TGCGCCAGCAGCCAATTCTTCGGGGGCTCGAACACCGGGGAGCTGTTTTTT.

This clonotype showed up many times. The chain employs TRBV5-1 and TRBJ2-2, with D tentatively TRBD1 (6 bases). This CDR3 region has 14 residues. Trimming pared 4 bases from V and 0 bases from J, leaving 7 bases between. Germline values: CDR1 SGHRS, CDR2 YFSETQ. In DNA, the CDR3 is TGCGCCAGCAGCCGGGACACGAACACCGGGGAGCTGTTTTTT. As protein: CASSRDTNTGELFF.

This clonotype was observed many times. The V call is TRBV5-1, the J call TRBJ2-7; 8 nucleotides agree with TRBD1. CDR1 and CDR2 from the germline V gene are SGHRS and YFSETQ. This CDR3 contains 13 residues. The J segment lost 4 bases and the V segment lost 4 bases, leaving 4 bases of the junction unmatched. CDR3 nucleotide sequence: TGCGCCAGCAGCCAGGGACAGGATTACGAGCAGTACTTC. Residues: CASSQGQDYEQYF.

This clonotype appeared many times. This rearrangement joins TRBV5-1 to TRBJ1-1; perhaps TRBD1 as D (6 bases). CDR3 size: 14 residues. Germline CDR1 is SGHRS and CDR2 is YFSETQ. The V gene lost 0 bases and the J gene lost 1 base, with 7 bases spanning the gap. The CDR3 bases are TGCGCCAGCAGCTTGGGACAGGAGAACACTGAAGCTTTCTTT. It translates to CASSLGQENTEAFF.

CDR3 DNA sequence: TGCAGTGCTAGAGAACCTAGCGGCTACGAGCAGTACTTC. Translated: CSAREPSGYEQYF. The chain couples TRBV20-1 to TRBJ2-7; 7 bases are shared with TRBD2. CDR3 size: 13 residues. CDR1 is DFQATT, CDR2 SNEGSKA, per germline (reference sequence). J gave up 3 bases and V 0 bases, and 2 bases lay outside the gene matches.

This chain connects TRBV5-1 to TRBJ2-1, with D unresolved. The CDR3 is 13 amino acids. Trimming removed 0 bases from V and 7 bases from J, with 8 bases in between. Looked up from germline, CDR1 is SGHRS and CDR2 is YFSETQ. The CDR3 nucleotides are TGCGCCAGCAGCTTGGAGCAGATTAATGAGCAGTTCTTC. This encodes CASSLEQINEQFF.

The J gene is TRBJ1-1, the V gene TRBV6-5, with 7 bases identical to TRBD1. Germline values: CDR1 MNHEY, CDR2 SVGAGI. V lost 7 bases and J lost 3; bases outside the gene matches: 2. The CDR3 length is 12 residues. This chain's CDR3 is CASNTGDTEAFF. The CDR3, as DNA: TGTGCCAGCAACACAGGGGACACTGAAGCTTTCTTT.